The entry below gives a single TCR beta chain sequence along with its context. Measured with immunoSEQ multiplex PCR; TCRdb has only the in-frame clones, and not every one. The table shows 75,000 to 100,000 clones, with about 90% occurring only once. Germline CDR1 MNHEY, CDR2 SVGAGI. The ends lost 6 bases at V and 4 bases at J; junction bases unmatched: 3. The CDR3 has 15 amino acids. The entry originates in a study of control samples from healthy donors and cancer patients. The clonotype was recovered from a man aged 50 or older in good health. The sequenced sample was blood. The chain carries TRBV6-5 and TRBJ2-2; 12 positions match TRBD2. Written as DNA, the CDR3 is TGTGCCAGCAGCTGGACTAGCGGGGCCACCGGGGAGCTGTTTTTT. Protein sequence: CASSWTSGATGELFF.